The 20 T cell receptor beta chains in this list originate from one sample, sequenced in a study of cytomegalovirus exposure and HLA in healthy donors. PCR involved 60 Vbeta and 13 Jbeta primers. Here immunoSEQ multiplex PCR was the method, and the copy in TCRdb shows in-frame clones only, minus some. The table has some 140,000 clones, 80% seen once. The specimen was PBMCs. These receptors were obtained from a woman in her 40s in good health and CMV-seropositive.

The chain carries TRBV7-8 and TRBJ2-7; maybe TRBD2 (6 bases). Trimming pared 5 bases from V and 5 bases from J, leaving 13 bases between. The CDR3 totals 13 residues. Germline V gene data show CDR1 as SGHVS and CDR2 as FQNEAQ. The CDR3 spells CASSTLAPDEQYF. The DNA of the CDR3 is TGTGCCAGCAGCACACTAGCTCCCGACGAGCAGTACTTC.

The chain links TRBV6-5 to TRBJ2-2, with no clear D. Trimming pared 0 bases from V and 7 bases from J, leaving 6 bases between. CDR3 length: 13 residues. Germline loops: CDR1 MNHEY, CDR2 SVGAGI. In DNA form, the CDR3 reads TGTGCCAGCAGTTACTCGAACGGCGGGGAGCTGTTTTTT. This codes for CASSYSNGGELFF.

This clone was found a few times. The chain carries TRBV5-1 and TRBJ2-1, with D tentatively TRBD1 (5 bases). V was clipped by 0 bases and J by 1 base, with 5 bases between them. The V gene's germline CDR1 is SGHRS and CDR2 YFSETQ. The CDR3 is 14 residues long. The CDR3 nucleotides are TGCGCCAGCAGCTTGGACAGGTCCTACAATGAGCAGTTCTTC. Encoded protein: CASSLDRSYNEQFF.

The chain is built from TRBV28 and TRBJ2-1; no reliable D call. The ends were cut back, 1 base at V and 0 bases at J, with 13 bases in the middle. This CDR3 comprises 17 residues. Germline-derived CDR1 and CDR2 are MDHEN and SYDVKM. The CDR3 region is CASSLFSTMSSYNEQFF. CDR3 DNA sequence: TGTGCCAGCAGTTTATTTTCTACCATGAGCTCCTACAATGAGCAGTTCTTC.

The gene calls are TRBV5-1 and TRBJ2-2; weak D call: TRBD1 (6 bases). There are 15 residues in the CDR3. Trimming left V 1 base short and J 4 bases short, with 11 bases between. Germline CDR1 and CDR2: SGHRS and YFSETQ. As DNA, the CDR3 is TGCGCCAGCAGCTTGAAAACAGGGATCACCGGGGAGCTGTTTTTT. Protein sequence: CASSLKTGITGELFF.

This chain uses TRBV5-6 with TRBJ1-5, with D maybe TRBD1 (5 bases). This CDR3 has 13 residues. V shed 2 bases and J shed 10 bases, with 13 bases lying between them. From germline, CDR1 is SGHDT and CDR2 YYEEEE. CDR3 region: CASSFRQMGPQHF. The CDR3, as DNA: TGTGCCAGCAGCTTCCGACAGATGGGACCCCAGCATTTT.

The rearrangement uses TRBV28 and TRBJ1-2; 11 positions agree with TRBD1. CDR1 MDHEN and CDR2 SYDVKM come from the germline V gene. The CDR3 contains 16 residues. J was trimmed by 7 bases and V by 6 bases; bases with no gene match: 13. In DNA form, the CDR3 reads TGTGCCAGCAGGCATTCCTTATCGGACAGGGGGCCTGGCTACACCTTC. It yields the protein CASRHSLSDRGPGYTF.

This clone showed up just once. This chain connects TRBV7-7 to TRBJ2-5; 7 bases are shared with TRBD2. The CDR3 is made up of 13 amino acids. Per the germline V gene, CDR1 is SSHAT and CDR2 is FNYEAQ (reference sequence). After removal of 4 bases from V and 5 bases from J, the junction contained 4 bases not matched to a gene. CDR3 DNA: TGTGCCAGCAGCTCTGGACTAGGGGAGACCCAGTACTTC. It yields the protein CASSSGLGETQYF.

This rearrangement joins TRBV6-5 to TRBJ1-1, with D maybe TRBD1 (5 bases). The V gene lost 0 bases and the J gene lost 4 bases, with 12 bases spanning the gap. The CDR3 has 15 residues. Germline assignment: CDR1 MNHEY and CDR2 SVGAGI. The CDR3 loop reads CASSYSPGVSTEAFF. For the CDR3, the DNA is TGTGCCAGCAGTTACTCGCCGGGGGTGAGCACTGAAGCTTTCTTT.

In this sample, this clone turned up once. V is TRBV7-6 and J is TRBJ2-3; 7 positions agree with TRBD1. Per germline, CDR1 SGHVS and CDR2 FNYEAQ. Trimming at V came to 5 bases and at J to 5 bases, leaving 4 bases not matched to a gene. The CDR3 has 13 amino acids. CDR3 nucleotides: TGTGCCAGCAGCAAGGGGGCAAAAGATACGCAGTATTTT. As protein: CASSKGAKDTQYF.

The chain has TRBV19 and TRBJ1-2; no reliable D call. The CDR3 runs 13 residues. Germline CDR1 LNHDA, CDR2 SQIVND (reference sequence). V was shortened by 7 bases and J by 8 bases, with 17 bases between the two germline ends. The CDR3 DNA reads as TGTGCCAGTAAGAGAGAGGCAGGAGGAGGCTACACCTTC. Translated, it gives CASKREAGGGYTF.

The V gene is TRBV28, the J gene TRBJ2-4, with D possibly matching TRBD2 (6 bases). Trimming cost V 7 bases and J 0 bases, with 19 bases left between them. Germline loops: CDR1 MDHEN, CDR2 SYDVKM. The CDR3 has 17 amino acids. CDR3: CASTTIGQGLAKNIQYF. CDR3 in DNA: TGTGCCAGCACGACCATAGGTCAGGGACTAGCCAAAAACATTCAGTACTTC. Variable domain in full (rest from reference TRBV28 and TRBJ2-4): DVKVTQSSRYLVKRTGEKVFLECVQDMDHENMFWYRQDPGLGLRLIYFSYDVKMKEKGDIPEGYSVSREKKERFSLILESASTNQTSMYLCASTTIGQGLAKNIQYFGAGTRLSVL.

The genes are TRBV28 and TRBJ2-3; D might be TRBD1 (6 bases). The V gene's germline CDR1 is MDHEN and CDR2 SYDVKM. V was pared by 3 bases and J by 1 base, with 14 bases between. The CDR3 loop spans 16 amino acids. The CDR3 coding sequence is TGTGCCAGCAGTTTGCACGGGACAACCGGCACAGATACGCAGTATTTT. Protein product: CASSLHGTTGTDTQYF.

The chain recombines TRBV28 with TRBJ1-1, with 7 positions matching TRBD1. The germline gives CDR1 MDHEN, CDR2 SYDVKM. After removal of 0 bases from V and 0 bases from J, the junction contained 4 bases not matched to a gene. This CDR3 contains 16 residues. The CDR3 coding sequence is TGTGCCAGCAGTTTATGGTGGGACAGAGTGAACACTGAAGCTTTCTTT. Amino acid sequence: CASSLWWDRVNTEAFF.

This chain joins TRBV18 and TRBJ1-1; D not resolved. CDR1 KGHSH and CDR2 LQKENI come from the germline V gene. V was shortened by 2 bases and J by 7 bases, with 8 bases between the two germline ends. The CDR3 loop spans 12 amino acids. The CDR3 DNA sequence: TGTGCCAGCTCACCAGGCGGGGTTGAAGCTTTCTTT. It codes for CASSPGGVEAFF.

The rearrangement links TRBV14 to TRBJ2-7; perhaps TRBD1 as D (5 bases). Per the germline V gene, CDR1 is SGHDN and CDR2 is FVKESK. V dropped 3 bases and J dropped 8 bases, with 11 bases sitting between them. This CDR3 spans 12 amino acids. CDR3 nucleotides: TGTGCCAGCAGCCAGACAGTGGTCCAGCAGTACTTC. Amino acids: CASSQTVVQQYF. The full variable domain, in which reference TRBV14 and TRBJ2-7 provide the parts outside the CDR3, is EAGVTQFPSHSVIEKGQTVTLRCDPISGHDNLYWYRRVMGKEIKFLLHFVKESKQDESGMPNNRFLAERTGGTYSTLKVQPAELEDSGVYFCASSQTVVQQYFGPGTRLTVT.

DNA for the CDR3: TGTGCCATCAGTGGAAGGGCTAGCCCCTACAATGAGCAGTTCTTC. This translates into CAISGRASPYNEQFF. The rearrangement uses TRBV10-3 and TRBJ2-1, with D maybe TRBD2 (5 bases). The ends were cut back, 4 bases at V and 2 bases at J, with 12 bases in the middle. The CDR3 length is 15 residues. CDR1 and CDR2 from the germline V gene are ENHRY and SYGVKD.

This chain links TRBV28 with TRBJ1-2; 7 nucleotides line up with TRBD1. CDR1 MDHEN and CDR2 SYDVKM come from the germline V gene. CDR3 length equals 12 residues. J lost 4 bases, V lost 6 bases, and 2 bases had no gene match. In nucleotides, the CDR3 is TGTGCCAGCAGGACAGGGATCTATGGCTACACCTTC. As protein: CASRTGIYGYTF.

V usage is TRBV30 and J usage is TRBJ1-2; D is ambiguous. The CDR3 is 15 amino acids. The V end was cut by 3 bases, the J end by 1 base, with 15 bases between. Germline values: CDR1 GTSNPN, CDR2 SVGIG (reference sequence). CDR3 coding DNA: TGTGCCTGGAGGGTTCCGGGATTTAATAACTATGGCTACACCTTC. Translating it yields CAWRVPGFNNYGYTF.

To note about this clone: One junction end does not reproduce the germline sequence, and a read error may be involved. The CDR3 DNA reads TGCAGCGTAGGGGAAGCTGGCTACCCCTTC. The encoded protein is CSVGEAGYPF. V gene TRBV29-1 combines with J gene TRBJ1-2; D is possibly TRBD1 (5 bases). Germline CDR1 reads SQVTM; CDR2 reads ANQGSEA. This CDR3 is 10 amino acids long.